This T cell receptor (beta chain) was sequenced in a study of post-analysis software for immune sequencing data. General study results and limits: Same-batch samples co-clustered strongly by F measure. Five TRBV segments, including TRBV5-6, TRBV5-1 and TRBV20-1, were more frequent in patients than controls.

This CDR3 is 16 amino acids long. Losses at the gene ends were 6 bases for V and 1 base for J; bases not matched to a gene: 10. Germline CDR1 is SNHLY and CDR2 is FYNNEI. Incorporated into the TCR beta cDNA libraries were unique molecular identifiers, which served to reduce PCR and sequencing biases. TCRdb fed the PCR reads into MiXCR, producing one record per CDR3 protein. The data contain hundreds of thousands of distinct CDR3 sequences, about 32% of them singletons. This clonotype has a handful of counts. The target antigen is unknown. The chain carries TRBV2 and TRBJ2-3; 7 bases agree with TRBD1. The sequenced sample was blood. The sequence derives from a girl aged 5 to 17 with multiple sclerosis. DNA for the CDR3: TGTGCCAGCAGCCATCCTCTCGGACAGGGCACAGATACGCAGTATTTT. Translating it yields CASSHPLGQGTDTQYF.